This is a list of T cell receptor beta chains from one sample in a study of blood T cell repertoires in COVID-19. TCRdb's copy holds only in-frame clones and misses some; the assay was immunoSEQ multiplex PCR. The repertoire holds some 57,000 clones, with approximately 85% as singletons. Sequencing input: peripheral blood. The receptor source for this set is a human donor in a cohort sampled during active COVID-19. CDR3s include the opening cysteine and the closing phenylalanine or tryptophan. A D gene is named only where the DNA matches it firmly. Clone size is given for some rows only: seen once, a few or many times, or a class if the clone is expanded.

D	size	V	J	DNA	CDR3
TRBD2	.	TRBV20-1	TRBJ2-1	TGCAGTGCTAGTGTCCCCCTAGCGGGTTCCAATGAGCAGTTCTTC	CSASVPLAGSNEQFF
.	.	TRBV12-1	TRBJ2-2	TGTGCCAGCAGCGGTACTAGCGGGAGGGACACCGGGGAGCTGTTTTTT	CASSGTSGRDTGELFF
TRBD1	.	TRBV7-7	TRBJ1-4	TGTGCCAGCAGCTTAGGGAATCCGTTGGATTGGACAGGGGATTTCTCTAATGAAAAACTGTTTTTT	CASSLGNPLDWTGDFSNEKLFF
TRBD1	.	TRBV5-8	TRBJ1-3	TGTGCCAGCAGCATTGACAGGGCTGGAAACACCATATATTTT	CASSIDRAGNTIYF
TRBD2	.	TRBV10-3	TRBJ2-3	TGTGCCATCAGTGGTTCAGGACTAGCGGGAGGCACATACACAGATACGCAGTATTTT	CAISGSGLAGGTYTDTQYF
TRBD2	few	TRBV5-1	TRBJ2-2	TGCGCCAGCAGCCTAGCGGGAGCCCGCACCCGGGAGCTGTTTTTT	CASSLAGARTRELFF
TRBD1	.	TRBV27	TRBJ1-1	TGTGCCAGCATCCACAGGGGCCGGGGGAACACTGAAGCTTTCTTT	CASIHRGRGNTEAFF
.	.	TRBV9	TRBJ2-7	TGTGCCAGCAGCGTAGGATCGGTAGAGAACTACGAGCAGTACTTC	CASSVGSVENYEQYF
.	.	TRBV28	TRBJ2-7	TGTGCCAGCAGTTTAGGGCTAGCAACCTACGAGCAGTACTTC	CASSLGLATYEQYF
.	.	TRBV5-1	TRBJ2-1	TGCGCCAGCAGCTCACATAGCGTGGAGGAGCAGTTCTTC	CASSSHSVEEQFF
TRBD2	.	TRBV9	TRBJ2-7	TGTGCCAGAGAAAACACCGGGACTAGCGGGAGCGAGCAGTACTTC	CARENTGTSGSEQYF
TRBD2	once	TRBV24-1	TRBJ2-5	TGTGCCACCAGTGACCCTAGCGGGAGGCTGAAGACCCAGTACTTC	CATSDPSGRLKTQYF
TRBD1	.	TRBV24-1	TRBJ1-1	TGTGCCACCAGTGATTCCCGGACAGGGTCAATGAACACTGAAGCTTTCTTT	CATSDSRTGSMNTEAFF
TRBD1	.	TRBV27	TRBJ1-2	TGTGCCAGCAGTCCCGACAGGGAAGAGGTTTCTGGCTACACCTTC	CASSPDREEVSGYTF
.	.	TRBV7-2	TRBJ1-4	TGTGCCAGCAGCTTACTGGGGGCGGGGAGGGGTGAAAAACTGTTTTTT	CASSLLGAGRGEKLFF
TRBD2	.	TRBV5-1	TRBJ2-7	TGCGCCAGCAGCTTGGGTCCGGGAGGTTCCTACGAGCAGTACTTC	CASSLGPGGSYEQYF
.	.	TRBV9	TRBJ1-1	TGTGCCAGCAGCGTAGCCCCAGATCGGAACACTGAAGCTTTCTTT	CASSVAPDRNTEAFF
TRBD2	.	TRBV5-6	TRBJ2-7	TGTGCCAGCACCAACTGGGCTAGCGGCTCCTACGAGCAGTACTTC	CASTNWASGSYEQYF
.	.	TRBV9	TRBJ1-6	TGTGCCAGCAGCGGGGGCCTCAATAATAATTCACCCCTCCACTTT	CASSGGLNNNSPLHF
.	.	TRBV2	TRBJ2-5	TGTGCCAGCAGCCTAGGGGTGGAGACCCAGTACTTC	CASSLGVETQYF
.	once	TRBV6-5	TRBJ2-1	TGTGCCAGCAGAAGGGGCGGGATGGGGTCCAATGAGCAGTTCTTC	CASRRGGMGSNEQFF
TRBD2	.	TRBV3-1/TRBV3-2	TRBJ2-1	TGTGCCAGCAGCGACATAACTAAGGTTGCGGGAGGCAAATACAATGAGCAGTTCTTC	CASSDITKVAGGKYNEQFF
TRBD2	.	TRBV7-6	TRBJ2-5	TGTGCCAGCACCAGAACGGGGACTAGCGTCCAGGAGACCCAGTACTTC	CASTRTGTSVQETQYF
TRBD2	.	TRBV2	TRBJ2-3	TGTGCCAGCACGCTAGCGGGAGTGGGCACAGATACGCAGTATTTT	CASTLAGVGTDTQYF
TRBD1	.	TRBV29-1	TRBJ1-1	TGCAGCGTTGCCAGGGACAGCCTCATGAACACTGAAGCTTTCTTT	CSVARDSLMNTEAFF
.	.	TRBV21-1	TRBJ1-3	TGTGCCAGTCCTTCAAAAAAACAGGGTATGAGAAACACCATATATTTT	CASPSKKQGMRNTIYF
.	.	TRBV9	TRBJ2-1	TGTGCCAGCAGCGGGAGGGACTCCATGGAGCAGTTCTTC	CASSGRDSMEQFF
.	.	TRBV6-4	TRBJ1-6	TGTGCCAGCAGTGACGCCCCTCACAAGACACCCCTCCACTTT	CASSDAPHKTPLHF
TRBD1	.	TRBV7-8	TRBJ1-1	TGTGCCAGCAGCTTAAGACAGGGACCAAAGGCTTTCTTT	CASSLRQGPKAFF
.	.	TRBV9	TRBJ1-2	TGTGCCAGCAGCGGACTGCGCAAGACTAACTATGGCTACACCTTC	CASSGLRKTNYGYTF
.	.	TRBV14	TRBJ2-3	TGTGCCAGCAGCCAGGCCCCCGCAGATACGCAGTATTTT	CASSQAPADTQYF
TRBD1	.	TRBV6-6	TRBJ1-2	TGTGCCAGCAGTTACGGCTGGGACAGGGTCTATGGCTACACCTTC	CASSYGWDRVYGYTF
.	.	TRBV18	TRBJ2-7	TGTGCCAGCTCAGCTCTGCCACAGGGCTCCGAGCAGTACTTC	CASSALPQGSEQYF
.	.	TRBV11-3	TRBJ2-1	TGTGCCAGCAGCGCCCGACAGGAACCCAACAATGAGCAGTTCTTC	CASSARQEPNNEQFF
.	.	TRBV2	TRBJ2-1	TGTGCCAGCACACAACTAGAATCCGACAATGAGCAGTTCTTC	CASTQLESDNEQFF
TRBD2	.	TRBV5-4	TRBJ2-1	TGTGCCAGCAGCTTGGTTATTCTGGGACTAGGGAGCCATGAGCAGTTCTTC	CASSLVILGLGSHEQFF
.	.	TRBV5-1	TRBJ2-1	TGCGCCAGCAGCTTGTTCATGGCCGGGGGTTCGAACAATGAGCAGTTCTTC	CASSLFMAGGSNNEQFF
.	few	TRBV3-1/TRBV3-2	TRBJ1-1	TGTGCCAGCACCTCTTTAGGAGGGACGAACACTGAAGCTTTCTTT	CASTSLGGTNTEAFF
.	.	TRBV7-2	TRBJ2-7	TGTGCCAGCAGCTCCGCAGGGTTGAGCTCCTACGAGCAGTACTTC	CASSSAGLSSYEQYF